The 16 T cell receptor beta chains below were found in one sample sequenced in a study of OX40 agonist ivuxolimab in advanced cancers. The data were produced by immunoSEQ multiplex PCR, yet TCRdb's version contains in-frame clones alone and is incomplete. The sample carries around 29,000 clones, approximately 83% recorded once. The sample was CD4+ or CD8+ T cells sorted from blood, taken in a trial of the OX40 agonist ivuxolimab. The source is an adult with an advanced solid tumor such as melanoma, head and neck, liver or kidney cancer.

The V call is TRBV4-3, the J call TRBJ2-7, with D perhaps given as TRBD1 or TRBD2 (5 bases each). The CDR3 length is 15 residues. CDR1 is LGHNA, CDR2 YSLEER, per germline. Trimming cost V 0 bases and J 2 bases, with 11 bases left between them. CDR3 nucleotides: TGCGCCAGCAGCCAAGAGTTCCGAGGGGCCTACGAGCAGTACTTC. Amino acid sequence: CASSQEFRGAYEQYF.

CDR3 sequence reads: CASSVGGVSLTDTQYF. The CDR3 coding sequence is TGTGCCAGCAGCGTAGGAGGGGTCAGCTTAACAGATACGCAGTATTTT. The chain carries TRBV9 and TRBJ2-3; either TRBD1 or TRBD2 may supply D (5 bases each). CDR1 and CDR2 (germline): SGDLS, YYNGEE. V lost 0 bases, J lost 3 bases, and 14 bases lay in between. The CDR3 totals 16 residues.

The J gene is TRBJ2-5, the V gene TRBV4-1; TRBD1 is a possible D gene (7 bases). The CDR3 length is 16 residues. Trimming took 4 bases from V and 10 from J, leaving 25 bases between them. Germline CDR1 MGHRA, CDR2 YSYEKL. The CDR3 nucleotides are TGCGCCAGCAGCCCACAAGGTCCCCAGGGGGTGCGGGGCCAGTACTTC. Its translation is CASSPQGPQGVRGQYF.

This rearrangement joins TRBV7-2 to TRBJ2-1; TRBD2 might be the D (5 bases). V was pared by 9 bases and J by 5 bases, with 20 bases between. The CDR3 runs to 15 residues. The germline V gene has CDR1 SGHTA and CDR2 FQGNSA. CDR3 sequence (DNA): TGTGCCAGTCTCTCGTTGGCTAGCTGGGACAATGAGCAGTTCTTC. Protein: CASLSLASWDNEQFF.

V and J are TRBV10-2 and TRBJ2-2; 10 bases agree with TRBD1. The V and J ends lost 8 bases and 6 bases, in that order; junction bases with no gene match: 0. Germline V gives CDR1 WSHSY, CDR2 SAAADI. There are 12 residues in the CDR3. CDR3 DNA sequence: TGCGCCAGCGGACAGGGGGCCGGGGAGCTGTTTTTT. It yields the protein CASGQGAGELFF.

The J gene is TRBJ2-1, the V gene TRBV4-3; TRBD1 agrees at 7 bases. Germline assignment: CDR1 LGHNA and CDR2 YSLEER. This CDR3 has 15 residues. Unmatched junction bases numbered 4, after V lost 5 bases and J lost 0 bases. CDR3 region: CASSSDRNSYNEQFF. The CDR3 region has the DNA TGCGCCAGCAGCTCGGACAGGAACTCCTACAATGAGCAGTTCTTC.

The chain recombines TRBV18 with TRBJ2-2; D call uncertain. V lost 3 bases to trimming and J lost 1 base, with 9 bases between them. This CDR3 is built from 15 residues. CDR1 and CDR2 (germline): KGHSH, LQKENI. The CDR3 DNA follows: TGTGCCAGCTCACCCCGGGCCAAGAACACCGGGGAGCTGTTTTTT. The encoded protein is CASSPRAKNTGELFF.

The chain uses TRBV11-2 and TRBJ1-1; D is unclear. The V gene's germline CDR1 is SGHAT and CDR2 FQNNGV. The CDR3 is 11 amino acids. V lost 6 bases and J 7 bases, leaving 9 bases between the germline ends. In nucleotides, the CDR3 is TGTGCCAGCAGTTCGGACGGTGAAGCTTTCTTT. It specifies CASSSDGEAFF.

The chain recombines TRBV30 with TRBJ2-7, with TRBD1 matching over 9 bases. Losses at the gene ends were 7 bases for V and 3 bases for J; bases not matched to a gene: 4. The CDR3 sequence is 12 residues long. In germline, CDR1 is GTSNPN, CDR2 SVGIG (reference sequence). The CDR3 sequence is CAYWTGVYEQYF. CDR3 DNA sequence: TGTGCCTACTGGACAGGGGTCTACGAGCAGTACTTC.

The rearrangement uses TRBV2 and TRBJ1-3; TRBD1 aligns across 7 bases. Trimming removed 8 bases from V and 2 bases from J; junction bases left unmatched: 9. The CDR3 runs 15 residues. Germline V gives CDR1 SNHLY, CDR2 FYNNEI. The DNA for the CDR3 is TGTGCCAGCGGGGTAGGACAGGATCCTGGAAACACCATATATTTT. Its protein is CASGVGQDPGNTIYF.

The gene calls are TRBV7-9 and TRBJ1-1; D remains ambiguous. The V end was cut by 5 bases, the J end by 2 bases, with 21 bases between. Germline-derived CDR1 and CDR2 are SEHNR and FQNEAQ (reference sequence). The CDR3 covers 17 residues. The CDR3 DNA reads TGTGCCAGCAGCCCCGAGCCCCGGACCCAATTAAACACTGAAGCTTTCTTT. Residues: CASSPEPRTQLNTEAFF.

CDR3 loop: CASSFGQGTYEQYF. The CDR3 DNA is TGTGCCAGCAGTTTCGGTCAGGGAACCTACGAGCAGTACTTC. V is TRBV27 and J is TRBJ2-7, with D possibly TRBD1 on 5 matching bases. Germline CDR1 is MNHEY and CDR2 is SMNVEV (reference sequence). The CDR3 runs to 14 residues. V lost 3 bases, J lost 2 bases, and 11 bases lay in between.

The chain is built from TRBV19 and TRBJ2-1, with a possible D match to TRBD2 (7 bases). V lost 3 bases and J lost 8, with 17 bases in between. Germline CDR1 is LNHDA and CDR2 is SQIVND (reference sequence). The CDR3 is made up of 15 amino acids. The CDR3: CASSIGVGGLDEQFF. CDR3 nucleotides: TGTGCCAGTAGTATTGGAGTGGGGGGGCTGGATGAGCAGTTCTTC. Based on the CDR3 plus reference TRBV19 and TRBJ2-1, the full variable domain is DGGITQSPKYLFRKEGQNVTLSCEQNLNHDAMYWYRQDPGQGLRLIYYSQIVNDFQKGDIAEGYSVSREKKESFPLTVTSAQKNPTAFYLCASSIGVGGLDEQFFGPGTRLTVL.

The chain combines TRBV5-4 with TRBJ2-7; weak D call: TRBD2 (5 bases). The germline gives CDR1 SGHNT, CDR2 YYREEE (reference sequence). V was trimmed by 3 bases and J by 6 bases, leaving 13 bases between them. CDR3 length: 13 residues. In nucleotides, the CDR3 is TGTGCCAGCAGCTACCTCGGGGTCGGCGAGCAGTACTTC. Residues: CASSYLGVGEQYF.

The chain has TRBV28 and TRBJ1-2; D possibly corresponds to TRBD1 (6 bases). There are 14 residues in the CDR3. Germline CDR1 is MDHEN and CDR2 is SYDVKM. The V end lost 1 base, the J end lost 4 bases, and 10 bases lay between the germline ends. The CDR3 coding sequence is TGTGCCAGCAGTTTATTGGGGGCTGGCTATGGCTACACCTTC. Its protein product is CASSLLGAGYGYTF.

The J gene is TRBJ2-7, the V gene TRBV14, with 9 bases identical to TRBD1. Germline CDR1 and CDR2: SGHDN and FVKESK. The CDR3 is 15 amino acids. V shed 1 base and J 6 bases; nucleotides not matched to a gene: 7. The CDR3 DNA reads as TGTGCCAGCAGCCAAGCGGGGACAGGGTTCGCCGAGCAGTACTTC. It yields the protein CASSQAGTGFAEQYF. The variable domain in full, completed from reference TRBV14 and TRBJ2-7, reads EAGVTQFPSHSVIEKGQTVTLRCDPISGHDNLYWYRRVMGKEIKFLLHFVKESKQDESGMPNNRFLAERTGGTYSTLKVQPAELEDSGVYFCASSQAGTGFAEQYFGPGTRLTVT.